Sequencing of this T cell receptor (beta chain) was carried out in a study of cytomegalovirus exposure and HLA in healthy donors. Turning to the study itself: Some 87 million unique TCRs from HLA-typed donors were held in an early release of data. Of roughly 360 genotyped donors, about 81% grouped in the Caucasian-associated ancestry cluster.

Primers included in the PCR were 60 Vbeta and 13 Jbeta primers. Profiled with immunoSEQ multiplex PCR; TCRdb holds only in-frame clones, not every one. The sample contains 100,000 to 150,000 clones, around 77% of which appear only once. The study, taken as a whole, reports: DRB1 showed the most TCR associations and HLA-C the fewest in a later analysis, as rates varied by HLA locus. The classifier was said to identify cytomegalovirus status with high specificity and sensitivity.

About this clone: Antigen: not known.

The CDR3 is 16 residues long. In germline, CDR1 is SGHRS, CDR2 YFSETQ. V was cut by 7 bases and J by 0 bases, with 17 bases left in between. The receptor was derived from a human donor in good health. The chain employs TRBV5-1 and TRBJ2-1; no firm D call. Sequenced sample: PBMCs. CDR3 DNA sequence: TGCGCCAGCGCCACGAACAGTTTGAGCTCCTACAATGAGCAGTTCTTC. Translation gives CASATNSLSSYNEQFF. Using reference TRBV5-1 and TRBJ2-1 for the parts outside the CDR3, the full variable domain is KAGVTQTPRYLIKTRGQQVTLSCSPISGHRSVSWYQQTPGQGLQFLFEYFSETQRNKGNFPGRFSGRQFSNSRSEMNVSTLELGDSALYLCASATNSLSSYNEQFFGPGTRLTVL.